These T cell receptor beta chains were read from a single sample in a study of cytomegalovirus exposure and HLA in healthy donors. Here immunoSEQ multiplex PCR was the method, and the copy in TCRdb shows in-frame clones only, minus some. This sample has a few hundred thousand clones, with 65% to 85% found just once. The material sequenced was PBMCs. The receptors come from a female donor in good health and CMV-seronegative. CDR3s include the opening cysteine and the closing phenylalanine or tryptophan. The order of the fields is D gene, clone size, V gene, J gene, CDR3 protein, CDR3 DNA. A D gene is named only where the DNA matches it firmly. The listing skips clone size in some rows; elsewhere it reads once, few, many or a size class.

TRBD1	-	TRBV5-1	TRBJ1-1	CASSPDRGTEAFF	TGCGCCAGCAGCCCGGACAGGGGGACTGAAGCTTTCTTT
-	-	TRBV27	TRBJ2-7	CATQRDYEQYF	TGTGCCACCCAGCGTGACTACGAGCAGTACTTC
TRBD2	-	TRBV28	TRBJ2-7	CASSLVSSGPYEQYF	TGTGCCAGCAGTTTGGTCTCTAGCGGTCCCTACGAGCAGTACTTC
-	once	TRBV4-1	TRBJ1-6	CASSHGGRGGKDNSPLHF	TGCGCCAGCAGCCACGGGGGAAGGGGCGGAAAGGACAATTCACCCCTCCACTTT
TRBD2	-	TRBV29-1	TRBJ2-3	CSVEVLSGTSFTDTQYF	TGCAGCGTTGAAGTTCTATCCGGGACTAGCTTCACAGATACGCAGTATTTT
TRBD1	-	TRBV30	TRBJ1-2	CAWSPRGQGRIKPGYTF	TGTGCCTGGTCCCCCCGGGGACAGGGTCGGATAAAGCCTGGCTACACCTTC
TRBD1	-	TRBV28	TRBJ2-3	CASRTGTEASTDTQYF	TGTGCCAGCAGGACTGGGACAGAAGCTAGCACAGATACGCAGTATTTT
TRBD1	-	TRBV11-2	TRBJ2-7	CASSPDRGYEQYF	TGTGCCAGCAGTCCCGACAGGGGCTACGAGCAGTACTTC
TRBD2	few	TRBV28	TRBJ2-1	CASSTTLLAFSYNEQFF	TGTGCCAGCAGCACAACCCTACTAGCGTTTTCCTACAATGAGCAGTTCTTC
TRBD1	-	TRBV5-1	TRBJ2-5	CASSSEGDRGRETQYF	TGCGCCAGCAGCTCCGAAGGAGATAGGGGGCGGGAGACCCAGTACTTC
TRBD2	-	TRBV6-1	TRBJ2-7	CASSGAGESYEQYF	TGTGCCAGCAGTGGGGCGGGAGAGTCCTACGAGCAGTACTTC
-	-	TRBV28	TRBJ2-3	CASSLRLGQGGVTDTQYF	TGTGCCAGCAGTCTACGTTTAGGACAGGGAGGGGTCACAGATACGCAGTATTTT
TRBD1	-	TRBV6-5	TRBJ2-7	CASSQGQGAAEQYF	TGTGCCAGCAGCCAGGGGCAGGGGGCGGCCGAGCAGTACTTC
-	few	TRBV10-3	TRBJ1-4	CAISPAGEKLFF	TGTGCCATCAGCCCAGCGGGTGAAAAACTGTTTTTT
TRBD2	-	TRBV19	TRBJ2-3	CASSTETLTSGRIDTQYF	TGTGCCAGTAGTACCGAAACCCTAACTAGCGGGAGGATAGATACGCAGTATTTT
TRBD2	-	TRBV10-3	TRBJ2-1	CAITSHGTTYNEQFF	TGTGCCATCACTTCACATGGGACTACGTACAATGAGCAGTTCTTC
-	-	TRBV25-1	TRBJ2-1	CASSAGNEQFF	TGTGCCAGCAGTGCGGGCAATGAGCAGTTCTTC
-	-	TRBV7-9	TRBJ1-2	CSSSSSKGDYGYTF	TGTTCCAGCAGCTCCAGCAAGGGGGACTATGGCTACACCTTC
TRBD1	-	TRBV29-1	TRBJ1-1	CSVDDRGRSNTEAFF	TGCAGCGTTGACGACAGGGGCCGGTCGAACACTGAAGCTTTCTTT
TRBD2	-	TRBV2	TRBJ2-7	CASRPTSGRSYEQYF	TGTGCCAGCAGACCCACTAGCGGGAGGAGCTACGAGCAGTACTTC
-	few	TRBV7-8	TRBJ1-5	CASSLGTGGRNQPQHF	TGTGCCAGCAGCTTAGGGACTGGGGGCCGGAATCAGCCCCAGCATTTT
TRBD2	-	TRBV4-1	TRBJ2-3	CASSLWTSGSSTDTQYF	TGCGCCAGCAGCCTCTGGACTAGCGGGAGCTCAACAGATACGCAGTATTTT
TRBD2	-	TRBV19	TRBJ2-1	CASSIRLAGEGAEQFF	TGTGCCAGTAGTATCCGACTAGCGGGAGAAGGCGCCGAGCAGTTCTTC
-	few	TRBV6-1	TRBJ2-4	CASSEVGAGDGSSVAKNIQYF	TGTGCCAGCAGTGAAGTAGGGGCCGGAGACGGGTCCTCGGTGGCCAAAAACATTCAGTACTTC